This T cell receptor (beta chain) was retrieved from a study of T-cell reconstitution after alpha-beta-depleted transplantation in children. Whole-study findings and limits: Newly generated T cells supplied most T-cell counts and diversity one year post-transplant. Approximately two months post-transplant, alpha-beta T cells reportedly originated from several hundred expanded graft clones. Recipient T cells and thymic progenitors that survived gave rise to the high TCRbeta diversity observed at day 60 in some patients.

As regards this clonotype: Its matching antigen is unknown.

TCRbeta library construction was performed incorporating unique molecular identifiers. MiXCR was run by TCRdb on the PCR reads, yielding one entry per CDR3 protein. The profile covers around 580,000 distinct CDR3 sequences, with 23% appearing a single time and 12% to 15% taken by the ten largest. The origin of this receptor is a boy under two years old who had a stem cell transplant for acute myeloid leukemia, so the T cells may come from the graft donor. Source: PBMCs, mostly from graft donor cells, taken 360 days after TCRalphabeta/CD19-depleted stem cell transplant.

Here the CDR3 reads CSARVPSVNEKLFF. CDR3 DNA sequence: TGCAGTGCTAGGGTGCCGAGTGTCAATGAAAAACTGTTTTTT. V and J are TRBV20-1 and TRBJ1-4; D is unresolved. Germline V gene sequence: CDR1 DFQATT, CDR2 SNEGSKA (reference sequence). With 3 bases removed from V and 5 bases from J, the gap between germline ends came to 13 bases. This CDR3 spans 14 amino acids.